The 18 T cell receptor beta chains listed next were all sequenced from one sample in a study of CD8+ T cells in alopecia areata. Treatment reported: oral pan-JAK inhibitor, 5-10 mg twice daily. Following extraction, RNA underwent reverse transcription to cDNA, which served as the sequencing template. Repertoires were generated with immunoSEQ multiplex PCR, while TCRdb's copy carries only in-frame clones and drops some. The table shows some 190,000 clones, with about 51% occurring only once. Specimen: CD8+ T cells sorted from blood, collected between weeks 51 and 52, from a patient treated with tofacitinib. Receptor source: a human donor with alopecia areata.

The chain recombines TRBV9 with TRBJ2-1; 10 bases are a match to TRBD2. The junction had 6 bases not matched to a gene; V was cut back by 0 bases and J by 9 bases. The CDR3 consists of 15 residues. Germline-derived CDR1 and CDR2 are SGDLS and YYNGEE. CDR3 sequence: CASSVGASGGLEQFF. The CDR3, as DNA: TGTGCCAGCAGCGTAGGGGCTAGCGGGGGACTTGAGCAGTTCTTC.

The CDR3 spells CASRGLAGGADTQYF. DNA for the CDR3: TGTGCCAGCAGGGGACTAGCGGGGGGTGCGGATACGCAGTATTTT. The chain couples TRBV2 to TRBJ2-3; 15 bases line up with TRBD2. Germline CDR1 reads SNHLY; CDR2 reads FYNNEI. V lost 6 bases, J lost 6 bases, and 4 bases stayed unmatched. This CDR3 is 15 amino acids long.

CDR3 DNA sequence: TGTGCCATCAGCCCCGGACCCTGGGACTACGAGCAGTACTTC. This sequence encodes CAISPGPWDYEQYF. The chain carries TRBV10-3 and TRBJ2-7; D remains unclear. There are 14 residues in the CDR3. From germline, CDR1 is ENHRY and CDR2 SYGVKD. Trimming removed 6 bases from V and 3 bases from J, with 15 bases in between.

The chain employs TRBV29-1 and TRBJ1-2; the match to TRBD1 covers 8 bases. V gave up 5 bases and J gave up 3 bases; unmatched junction bases: 8. In germline, CDR1 is SQVTM, CDR2 ANQGSEA. The CDR3 totals 14 residues. Here the CDR3 reads CSVLGPTGDYGYTF. CDR3 DNA: TGCAGCGTTTTGGGCCCGACAGGGGACTATGGCTACACCTTC. Together with reference TRBV29-1 and TRBJ1-2, the CDR3 gives the full variable domain: SAVISQKPSRDICQRGTSLTIQCQVDSQVTMMFWYRQQPGQSLTLIATANQGSEATYESGFVIDKFPISRPNLTFSTLTVSNMSPEDSSIYLCSVLGPTGDYGYTFGSGTRLTVV.

The chain links TRBV30 to TRBJ2-7; 10 bases align to TRBD1. Unmatched junction bases numbered 4, after V lost 8 bases and J lost 3 bases. Germline V gene data show CDR1 as GTSNPN and CDR2 as SVGIG (reference sequence). The CDR3 spans 12 residues. Here the CDR3 DNA reads TGTGCCGGGACAGGGGCTGTCTACGAGCAGTACTTC. Encoded protein: CAGTGAVYEQYF.

The genes are TRBV5-6 and TRBJ2-7, with 10 bases lining up with TRBD2. The CDR3 length is 17 residues. Germline V gives CDR1 SGHDT, CDR2 YYEEEE. Trimming cost V 0 bases and J 1 base; bases outside gene matches: 7. Written as DNA, the CDR3 is TGTGCCAGCAGCTTGGAATCTAGCGGGGGCCGATCCTACGAGCAGTACTTC. It is translated as CASSLESSGGRSYEQYF. Full variable domain (rest looked up from reference TRBV5-6 and TRBJ2-7): DAGVTQSPTHLIKTRGQQVTLRCSPKSGHDTVSWYQQALGQGPQFIFQYYEEEERQRGNFPDRFSGHQFPNYSSELNVNALLLGDSALYLCASSLESSGGRSYEQYFGPGTRLTVT.

The chain employs TRBV13 and TRBJ2-3; 8 bases map to TRBD2. Germline loops: CDR1 PRHDT, CDR2 FYEKMQ (reference sequence). The CDR3 has 16 residues. Losses at the gene ends were 5 bases for V and 1 base for J; bases not matched to a gene: 8. CDR3 region: CASSQVRRGGTDTQYF. CDR3 bases: TGTGCCAGCAGCCAGGTCCGGCGGGGGGGCACAGATACGCAGTATTTT.

V usage is TRBV15 and J usage is TRBJ1-1, with TRBD1 matching 8 bases. V lost 5 bases, J lost 4 bases, and 6 bases stayed unmatched. CDR3 size: 14 residues. Germline CDR1 is LNHNV and CDR2 is YYDKDF (reference sequence). The CDR3: CATSGRTGFTEAFF. CDR3 DNA: TGTGCCACCAGCGGAAGGACAGGGTTCACTGAAGCTTTCTTT.

This clone appeared a few times. The same CDR3 also results from other DNA sequences found in this sample. V and J are TRBV5-4 and TRBJ2-1; no clear D gene. With 4 bases removed from V and 4 bases from J, the gap between germline ends came to 6 bases. The germline V gene encodes CDR1 SGHNT and CDR2 YYREEE (reference sequence). The CDR3 is made up of 12 amino acids. The CDR3 DNA follows: TGTGCCAGCAGCCTAAATTACAATGAGCAGTTCTTC. As protein: CASSLNYNEQFF.

This chain links TRBV7-9 with TRBJ1-5; 7 bases are a match to TRBD1. The V gene end was trimmed by 3 bases and the J gene end by 6 bases; junction bases not matched to a gene: 14. There are 17 residues in the CDR3. Germline values: CDR1 SEHNR, CDR2 FQNEAQ (reference sequence). CDR3 region: CASSFGSGGRGVQPQHF. In nucleotides, the CDR3 is TGTGCCAGCAGCTTTGGGTCAGGGGGTAGGGGCGTTCAGCCCCAGCATTTT.

The V gene is TRBV9, the J gene TRBJ2-2; D unresolved. Trimming pared 0 bases from V and 4 bases from J, leaving 7 bases between. CDR3 size: 14 residues. CDR1 is SGDLS, CDR2 YYNGEE, per germline. The CDR3 loop is CASSVEKFTGELFF. The CDR3 bases are TGTGCCAGCAGCGTAGAAAAGTTCACCGGGGAGCTGTTTTTT.

The rearrangement links TRBV4-1 to TRBJ1-4; TRBD1 is a possible D gene (6 bases). The CDR3 is made up of 18 amino acids. CDR1 MGHRA and CDR2 YSYEKL come from the germline V gene. The germline V and J ends were trimmed by 4 bases and 6 bases, with 24 bases remaining between them. This CDR3 reads CASSPLLAGGGRDEKLFF. CDR3 nucleotides: TGCGCCAGCAGCCCGCTTCTTGCCGGGGGGGGCCGGGATGAAAAACTGTTTTTT.

This clone appeared a few times. The chain recombines TRBV4-3 with TRBJ2-7; perhaps TRBD1 as D (6 bases). Germline loops: CDR1 LGHNA, CDR2 YSLEER. This CDR3 contains 17 residues. V was trimmed by 3 bases and J by 0 bases, leaving 18 bases between them. Here the CDR3 DNA reads TGCGCCAGCAGCCAGGGGGTGGGGGCGGTGAGCTCCTACGAGCAGTACTTC. It specifies CASSQGVGAVSSYEQYF.

This clone was found a few times. The rearrangement links TRBV2 to TRBJ2-2, with TRBD1 matching 8 bases. The CDR3 runs to 15 residues. V shed 6 bases, J shed 5 bases, and the junction held 8 bases outside the gene matches. Germline values: CDR1 SNHLY, CDR2 FYNNEI. This chain's CDR3 is CASRITGGWTGELFF. CDR3 in DNA: TGTGCCAGCAGGATTACAGGGGGTTGGACCGGGGAGCTGTTTTTT.

The chain links TRBV29-1 to TRBJ1-2; tentative D call: TRBD1 (6 bases). V dropped 4 bases and J dropped 2 bases, with 11 bases sitting between them. The CDR3 loop spans 13 amino acids. Germline V gene data show CDR1 as SQVTM and CDR2 as ANQGSEA. The chain's CDR3 is CSVVKGQNYGYTF. The DNA of the CDR3 is TGCAGCGTTGTAAAGGGACAAAACTATGGCTACACCTTC.

The V call is TRBV4-3, the J call TRBJ1-5; D unclear. The CDR3 has 17 amino acids. The V gene's germline CDR1 is LGHNA and CDR2 YSLEER. Trimming left V 0 bases short and J 0 bases short, with 12 bases between. The CDR3 region is CASSQDVSDYSNQPQHF. CDR3 bases: TGCGCCAGCAGCCAAGATGTCTCGGACTATAGCAATCAGCCCCAGCATTTT.

The V and J genes are TRBV25-1 and TRBJ1-2, with no clear D. The V gene lost 4 bases and the J gene lost 6 bases, with 12 bases spanning the gap. This CDR3 comprises 13 residues. Germline CDR1 is MGHDK and CDR2 is SYGVNS. The DNA for the CDR3 is TGTGCCAGCAGTGCCTTGGACTCCCATGGCTACACCTTC. This sequence encodes CASSALDSHGYTF.

The rearrangement joins TRBV11-2 to TRBJ2-7; D is unclear. V dropped 1 base and J dropped 7 bases, with 8 bases sitting between them. Germline CDR1 reads SGHAT; CDR2 reads FQNNGV. The CDR3 is 12 residues long. The CDR3 loop reads CASSLVEWEQYF. In DNA, the CDR3 is TGTGCCAGCAGCTTAGTAGAGTGGGAGCAGTACTTC.